This T cell receptor (beta chain) was recovered during a study of T-cell memory formation after mild COVID-19. General study points: Clones contracting day 15 to 85 were balanced CD4/CD8; later expanders leaned CD4+. Within pre-infection memory, some responding clones were found, suggesting cross-reactive memory joined. The SARS-CoV-2 specificity of second-wave clones reaching peak at day 37 remained unverified.

The V gene lost 0 bases and the J gene lost 0 bases, with 9 bases spanning the gap. This CDR3 has 17 amino acids. Germline CDR1 reads MGHRA; CDR2 reads YSYEKL. Using its own MiXCR run on the 5' RACE reads, TCRdb lists one record per CDR3 protein. In the table there are 200,000 to 300,000 distinct CDR3 sequences, 16% of which are singletons. This clonotype was counted a few times. Its antigen remains unidentified. The specimen sequenced was PBMCs or a T cell subset sorted from them (not recorded which). The receptor's source is a man aged 18 to 35 who had mild COVID-19 (a few samples of this study predate the infection). Cell type and time point are not known. V usage is TRBV4-1 and J usage is TRBJ1-6, with D hard to call. The DNA for the CDR3 is TGCGCCAGCAGCCAAGACACTCAGAGCTCCTATAATTCACCCCTCCACTTT. Translated, it gives CASSQDTQSSYNSPLHF.